The 26 T cell receptor beta chains below come from one sample, sequenced in a study of T cells after yellow fever vaccination. MiXCR, run by TCRdb on the 5' RACE reads, gives a single entry per CDR3 protein. The sample consists of 250,000 or so distinct CDR3 sequences, approximately 3.6% of them appearing once. This sample comprised PBMCs, obtained 15 days after the yellow fever booster vaccination. These receptors originate from a young man who received the YFV17D yellow fever vaccine.

This clonotype showed up many times. V and J are TRBV7-9 and TRBJ2-2; TRBD2 is a possible D gene (6 bases). Trimming cost V 4 bases and J 4 bases, with 13 bases left between them. Germline loops: CDR1 SEHNR, CDR2 FQNEAQ (reference sequence). CDR3 size: 15 residues. The CDR3 nucleotides are TGTGCCAGCAGCTCAAGAAGGGGAGGCACCGGGGAGCTGTTTTTT. Translated, it gives CASSSRRGGTGELFF.

This clonotype showed up many times. The rearrangement joins TRBV5-4 to TRBJ2-7; 8 nucleotides match TRBD1. The ends lost 4 bases at V and 7 bases at J; junction bases unmatched: 7. CDR1 and CDR2 from the germline V gene are SGHNT and YYREEE (reference sequence). This CDR3 region has 13 residues. CDR3 nucleotide sequence: TGTGCCAGCAGCCATGGTGACAGGGGAGAGCAGTACTTC. This encodes CASSHGDRGEQYF.

This clonotype showed up many times. J is TRBJ2-5 and V is TRBV5-1, with 7 bases lining up with TRBD1. The CDR3 has 15 residues. Germline V gives CDR1 SGHRS, CDR2 YFSETQ. Trimming removed 4 bases from V and 1 base from J; junction bases left unmatched: 7. The CDR3 DNA sequence: TGCGCCAGCAGCGATCCCACAGGGGCCCAAGAGACCCAGTACTTC. The encoded protein is CASSDPTGAQETQYF.

This clonotype has ten or more counts. This chain links TRBV5-6 with TRBJ2-7; perhaps D is TRBD1 or TRBD2 (5 bases each). V lost 4 bases and J lost 4, with 18 bases in between. CDR3 length: 15 amino acids. The germline gives CDR1 SGHDT, CDR2 YYEEEE. CDR3 sequence: CASSPRGTGLYEQYF. The CDR3 DNA reads as TGTGCCAGCAGCCCCCGTGGGACGGGTTTGTACGAGCAGTACTTC. Full variable domain (missing parts from reference TRBV5-6 and TRBJ2-7): DAGVTQSPTHLIKTRGQQVTLRCSPKSGHDTVSWYQQALGQGPQFIFQYYEEEERQRGNFPDRFSGHQFPNYSSELNVNALLLGDSALYLCASSPRGTGLYEQYFGPGTRLTVT.

The sample holds many counts of this clonotype. V gene TRBV5-1 combines with J gene TRBJ1-1; maybe TRBD1 (5 bases). CDR1 and CDR2 (germline): SGHRS, YFSETQ. Between the trimmed V and J ends, which lost 0 bases and 4 bases, there was a span of 13 bases. This CDR3 has 15 residues. CDR3 DNA: TGCGCCAGCAGCTTGGACAGGCCTTCTGTCACTGAAGCTTTCTTT. This sequence encodes CASSLDRPSVTEAFF.

This clonotype appeared a few times. The chain recombines TRBV7-2 with TRBJ2-5; 7 bases are a match to TRBD1. CDR1 is SGHTA and CDR2 is FQGNSA in the germline V gene. The CDR3 extends over 13 amino acids. Trimming took 5 bases from V and 9 from J; bases not matched to a gene: 9. For the CDR3, the DNA is TGTGCCAGCAGCCCAGGGGGTTCCGGGGCCCAGTACTTC. Amino acids: CASSPGGSGAQYF.

In this sample, this clonotype turned up many times. The chain recombines TRBV20-1 with TRBJ2-5; possible D gene TRBD2, 5 bases. Germline CDR1 DFQATT, CDR2 SNEGSKA (reference sequence). The CDR3 is 13 residues long. V lost 1 base to trimming and J lost 7 bases, with 13 bases between them. The CDR3 nucleotides read TGCAGTGCTAGAGTGGGGAGCCTGGGGACCCAGTACTTC. Its protein product is CSARVGSLGTQYF.

In this sample, this clonotype turned up many times. The chain links TRBV12-3 or TRBV12-4 to TRBJ1-6; TRBD1 matches 8 bases. This CDR3 spans 14 amino acids. V shed 3 bases and J 8 bases; nucleotides not matched to a gene: 3. CDR3 protein: CASSFQGADSPLHF. The CDR3 bases are TGTGCCAGCAGTTTTCAGGGGGCGGATTCACCCCTCCACTTT.

The table lists this clonotype with many counts. The rearrangement uses TRBV20-1 and TRBJ2-5, with D perhaps TRBD2 (6 bases). Germline V gives CDR1 DFQATT, CDR2 SNEGSKA (reference sequence). The CDR3 contains 15 residues. The V and J ends lost 0 bases and 1 base respectively, with 12 bases between them. As DNA, the CDR3 is TGCAGTGCTAGAGATCTCGGGCGGGGCCAAGAGACCCAGTACTTC. Translating it yields CSARDLGRGQETQYF.

The table lists this clonotype with many counts. This chain joins TRBV20-1 and TRBJ2-2; D gene ambiguous. Trimming cost V 0 bases and J 6 bases, with 17 bases left between them. The germline CDR1 and CDR2 sequences are DFQATT and SNEGSKA (reference sequence). There are 16 residues in the CDR3. The CDR3 sequence: CSARDLRGEPAGELFF. The CDR3 region has the DNA TGCAGTGCTAGAGATCTTCGTGGAGAACCGGCCGGGGAGCTGTTTTTT.

This clonotype was seen many times. The gene calls are TRBV10-3 and TRBJ2-5, with 10 bases fitting TRBD1. The trim removed 4 bases at V and 2 bases at J, leaving 4 bases unmatched. The CDR3 sequence is 15 residues long. The germline gives CDR1 ENHRY, CDR2 SYGVKD. The CDR3 sequence is CAISGADRGQETQYF. The CDR3 coding sequence is TGTGCCATCAGTGGGGCGGACAGGGGGCAAGAGACCCAGTACTTC.

This clonotype showed up many times. The rearrangement links TRBV7-6 to TRBJ2-1; TRBD2 might be the D (6 bases). The germline V gene encodes CDR1 SGHVS and CDR2 FNYEAQ. Trimming removed 1 base at V and 0 bases at J, with 22 bases between. This CDR3 spans 20 amino acids. CDR3 protein: CASSLVLRRGLQDSYNEQFF. Here the CDR3 DNA reads TGTGCCAGCAGCTTAGTTTTAAGGCGGGGCCTACAAGACTCCTACAATGAGCAGTTCTTC.

This clonotype came up many times. V is TRBV20-1 and J is TRBJ2-3; D remains unclear. Germline CDR1 is DFQATT and CDR2 is SNEGSKA (reference sequence). V lost 3 bases to trimming and J lost 4 bases, with 11 bases between them. The CDR3 has 13 amino acids. The DNA for the CDR3 is TGCAGTGCTAGTTGGGCCGCGGCAGATACGCAGTATTTT. It translates to CSASWAAADTQYF.

There are many counts of this clonotype. J is TRBJ2-1 and V is TRBV29-1; 11 bases line up with TRBD2. Germline CDR1 SQVTM, CDR2 ANQGSEA. Trimming cost V 6 bases and J 3 bases; bases outside gene matches: 7. The CDR3 contains 15 residues. The CDR3 here is CSVGVGTSGYNEQFF. Here the CDR3 DNA reads TGCAGCGTCGGAGTCGGGACTAGCGGCTACAATGAGCAGTTCTTC.

This clonotype was recorded at least ten times. The rearrangement joins TRBV7-2 to TRBJ2-1, with TRBD1 as a possible D gene (5 bases). Germline V gene sequence: CDR1 SGHTA, CDR2 FQGNSA. CDR3 length equals 16 residues. With 4 bases removed from V and 7 bases from J, the gap between germline ends came to 20 bases. Here the CDR3 DNA reads TGTGCCAGCAGCTCTGACAGTCCCGCCCCCCTGAATGAGCAGTTCTTC. It specifies CASSSDSPAPLNEQFF.

This clonotype occurred many times. The chain couples TRBV5-1 to TRBJ2-3, with D unresolved. CDR1 is SGHRS and CDR2 is YFSETQ in the germline V gene. Between the trimmed V and J ends, which lost 7 bases and 0 bases, there was a span of 15 bases. The CDR3 contains 15 residues. In DNA, the CDR3 is TGCGCCAGCGCCCGGTGGCCGTCTAGCACAGATACGCAGTATTTT. Its translation is CASARWPSSTDTQYF. Supplemented by reference TRBV5-1 and TRBJ2-3, the full variable domain reads KAGVTQTPRYLIKTRGQQVTLSCSPISGHRSVSWYQQTPGQGLQFLFEYFSETQRNKGNFPGRFSGRQFSNSRSEMNVSTLELGDSALYLCASARWPSSTDTQYFGPGTRLTVL.

This clonotype was recorded at least ten times. The chain joins TRBV11-2 to TRBJ2-3; no clear D. In germline, CDR1 is SGHAT, CDR2 FQNNGV. The V and J ends lost 6 bases and 2 bases respectively, with 15 bases between them. The CDR3 covers 15 residues. The CDR3 DNA reads as TGTGCCAGCAGATTGCGGACCGTTACCACAGATACGCAGTATTTT. It is translated as CASRLRTVTTDTQYF.

Only a few counts were recorded for this clonotype. The V and J genes are TRBV12-3 or TRBV12-4 and TRBJ1-6, with a weak D call TRBD1 (5 bases). Trimming cost V 2 bases and J 7 bases, with 12 bases left between them. The CDR3 consists of 15 residues. CDR3 sequence reads: CASSLRGPVNSPLHF. CDR3 in DNA: TGTGCCAGCAGTTTACGGGGACCGGTCAATTCACCCCTCCACTTT.

This clonotype showed up many times. This chain uses TRBV5-1 with TRBJ2-3, with 7 bases lining up with TRBD2. Germline V CDR1 and CDR2: SGHRS, YFSETQ. With V trimmed by 0 bases and J by 1 base, 5 bases remained unmatched. CDR3 length: 16 amino acids. CDR3 sequence (DNA): TGCGCCAGCAGCTTGGCCATGGCGGGGGGCACAGATACGCAGTATTTT. The encoded protein is CASSLAMAGGTDTQYF.

Many counts were recorded for this clonotype. V gene TRBV18 combines with J gene TRBJ2-7; 9 bases agree with TRBD2. CDR1 is KGHSH and CDR2 is LQKENI in the germline V gene. Losses at the gene ends were 3 bases for V and 1 base for J; bases not matched to a gene: 10. This CDR3 has 17 residues. The CDR3 region has the DNA TGTGCCAGCTCACCCTTCGGCGGGGGGGATATTTCCTACGAGCAGTACGTC. Its protein product is CASSPFGGGDISYEQYV.

At least ten counts were recorded for this clonotype. The rearrangement links TRBV20-1 to TRBJ2-3; 8 nucleotides line up with TRBD2. This CDR3 is built from 16 residues. Trimming cost V 6 bases and J 2 bases; bases outside gene matches: 13. The germline V gene encodes CDR1 DFQATT and CDR2 SNEGSKA (reference sequence). CDR3 bases: TGCAGTGCCGGTCCGGGACTAGGGGTCCACACAGATACGCAGTATTTT. Amino acid sequence: CSAGPGLGVHTDTQYF.

This clonotype was recorded at least ten times. This rearrangement joins TRBV7-2 to TRBJ2-5, with 8 nucleotides matching TRBD2. Germline values: CDR1 SGHTA, CDR2 FQGNSA. V was pared by 2 bases and J by 2 bases, with 10 bases of the junction left unmatched. This CDR3 is built from 17 residues. In DNA, the CDR3 is TGTGCCAGCAGCTTACGTACAGCGGGGGACCTACAAGAGACCCAGTACTTC. Its translation is CASSLRTAGDLQETQYF.

Ten or more counts support this clonotype. This sequence joins TRBV20-1 and TRBJ2-3; 11 positions agree with TRBD2. V lost 2 bases to trimming and J lost 3 bases; unmatched junction nucleotides: 4. The CDR3 covers 15 residues. Germline V CDR1 and CDR2: DFQATT, SNEGSKA (reference sequence). In nucleotides, the CDR3 is TGCAGTGCTAGAAAGCTAGCGGGGGGTACAGATACGCAGTATTTT. Translation: CSARKLAGGTDTQYF.

This clonotype was recorded at least ten times. This sequence joins TRBV3-1 and TRBJ1-5; D ambiguous. This CDR3 is 15 amino acids long. CDR1 is LGHDT, CDR2 YNNKEL, per germline (reference sequence). Between the trimmed V and J ends, which lost 0 bases and 3 bases, there was a span of 9 bases. The CDR3 is CASSQDTTYNQPQHF. The CDR3 DNA sequence: TGTGCCAGCAGCCAAGATACGACGTACAATCAGCCCCAGCATTTT.

There are many counts of this clonotype. V and J are TRBV27 and TRBJ1-5, with a possible D match to TRBD1 (6 bases). V dropped 8 bases and J dropped 6 bases, with 20 bases sitting between them. Germline CDR1 MNHEY, CDR2 SMNVEV (reference sequence). The CDR3 spans 15 residues. The CDR3 region is CASSPLQGIGQPQHF. CDR3 DNA sequence: TGTGCCAGCTCCCCACTACAGGGTATTGGTCAGCCCCAGCATTTT.

This clonotype was recorded many times. The chain carries TRBV6-4 and TRBJ1-1, with a weak D call TRBD1 (6 bases). There are 14 residues in the CDR3. Trimming cost V 4 bases and J 4 bases, with 13 bases left between them. Germline values: CDR1 MRHNA, CDR2 SNTAGT. CDR3 in DNA: TGTGCCAGCAGTGCCGAGGGGGTTGCCACTGAAGCTTTCTTT. Translation gives CASSAEGVATEAFF.